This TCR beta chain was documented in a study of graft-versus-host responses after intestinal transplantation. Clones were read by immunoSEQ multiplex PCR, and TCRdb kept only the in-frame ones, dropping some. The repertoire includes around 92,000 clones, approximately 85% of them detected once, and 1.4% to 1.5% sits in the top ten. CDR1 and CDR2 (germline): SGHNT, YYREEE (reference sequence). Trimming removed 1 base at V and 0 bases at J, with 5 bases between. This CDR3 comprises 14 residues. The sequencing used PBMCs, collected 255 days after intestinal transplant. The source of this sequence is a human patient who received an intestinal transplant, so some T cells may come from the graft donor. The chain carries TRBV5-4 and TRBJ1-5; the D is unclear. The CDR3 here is CASSLWGSNQPQHF. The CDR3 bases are TGTGCCAGCAGCTTGTGGGGTAGCAATCAGCCCCAGCATTTT. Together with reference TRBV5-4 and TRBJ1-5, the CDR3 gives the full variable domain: ETGVTQSPTHLIKTRGQQVTLRCSSQSGHNTVSWYQQALGQGPQFIFQYYREEENGRGNFPPRFSGLQFPNYSSELNVNALELDDSALYLCASSLWGSNQPQHFGDGTRLSIL.